These T cell receptor beta chains were read from a single sample in a study of shared clonotypes between healthy human individuals. Profiled with immunoSEQ multiplex PCR; TCRdb holds only in-frame clones, not every one. The sample has over a million clones, 70% to 80% seen once. What was sequenced was memory CD4+ T cells from PBMCs. The receptors derive from a man between 18 and 29 years old in good health. Some clones in this sample may be carry-over from other donors' samples. Each CDR3 is given with its conserved first and last residue. D genes are given only for firm matches. The size field is filled for only some rows; it gives once, few, many or a size class.

j_gene: TRBJ2-2
d_gene: NA
abundance: few
v_gene: TRBV11-2
CDR3aa: CASSPSAANTGELFF
CDR3nt: TGTGCCAGCAGCCCCTCGGCGGCGAACACCGGGGAGCTGTTTTTT

j_gene: TRBJ2-3
d_gene: NA
abundance: NA
v_gene: TRBV7-2
CDR3aa: CASSSSTDTQYF
CDR3nt: TGTGCCAGCAGCTCCAGCACAGATACGCAGTATTTT

j_gene: TRBJ2-3
d_gene: NA
abundance: NA
v_gene: TRBV7-9
CDR3aa: CASSLIQDTQYF
CDR3nt: TGTGCCAGCAGCTTAATTCAAGATACGCAGTATTTT

j_gene: TRBJ1-2
d_gene: TRBD1
abundance: NA
v_gene: TRBV5-3
CDR3aa: CARSTPQGLYGYTF
CDR3nt: TGTGCCAGAAGCACCCCACAGGGGCTCTATGGCTACACCTTC

j_gene: TRBJ2-3
d_gene: TRBD2
abundance: NA
v_gene: TRBV29-1
CDR3aa: CSVVGLAGVDTQYF
CDR3nt: TGCAGCGTTGTGGGACTAGCGGGAGTAGATACGCAGTATTTT

j_gene: TRBJ1-5
d_gene: NA
abundance: NA
v_gene: TRBV5-4
CDR3aa: CASSLWQADQPQHF
CDR3nt: TGTGCCAGCAGCTTGTGGCAGGCCGATCAGCCCCAGCATTTT

j_gene: TRBJ2-5
d_gene: NA
abundance: NA
v_gene: TRBV27
CDR3aa: CARATGARGAFGETQYF
CDR3nt: TGTGCCCGGGCCACGGGAGCCCGTGGGGCCTTCGGAGAGACCCAGTACTTC

j_gene: TRBJ2-7
d_gene: TRBD2
abundance: once
v_gene: TRBV18
CDR3aa: CASSRLADSYEQYF
CDR3nt: TGTGCCAGCTCACGACTAGCGGATTCCTACGAGCAGTACTTC

j_gene: TRBJ1-4
d_gene: TRBD1
abundance: NA
v_gene: TRBV5-1
CDR3aa: CASSFAGTGDEKLFF
CDR3nt: TGCGCCAGCAGCTTTGCCGGGACAGGGGACGAAAAACTGTTTTTT

j_gene: TRBJ2-5
d_gene: NA
abundance: NA
v_gene: TRBV7-2
CDR3aa: CASVKSGETQYF
CDR3nt: TGTGCCAGCGTTAAGTCGGGAGAGACCCAGTACTTC

j_gene: TRBJ2-2
d_gene: NA
abundance: NA
v_gene: TRBV5-1
CDR3aa: CASSFLNTGELFF
CDR3nt: TGCGCCAGCAGCTTCTTGAACACCGGGGAGCTGTTTTTT

j_gene: TRBJ2-3
d_gene: NA
abundance: NA
v_gene: TRBV30
CDR3aa: CALLFGRGADTQYF
CDR3nt: TGTGCCTTGCTATTCGGCAGGGGGGCAGATACGCAGTATTTT

j_gene: TRBJ2-1
d_gene: TRBD2
abundance: NA
v_gene: TRBV5-1
CDR3aa: CASSAGRGTSGSYNEQFF
CDR3nt: TGCGCCAGCAGCGCGGGTCGGGGCACTAGCGGTAGTTACAATGAGCAGTTCTTC

j_gene: TRBJ2-1
d_gene: TRBD1
abundance: NA
v_gene: TRBV7-3
CDR3aa: CASSLTAGGSMNEQFF
CDR3nt: TGTGCCAGCAGCTTAACGGCAGGGGGCTCCATGAATGAGCAGTTCTTC

j_gene: TRBJ1-2
d_gene: NA
abundance: NA
v_gene: TRBV29-1
CDR3aa: CSVVDPRRYGYTF
CDR3nt: TGCAGCGTTGTGGACCCGCGGCGGTATGGCTACACCTTC

j_gene: TRBJ2-3
d_gene: NA
abundance: NA
v_gene: TRBV10-1
CDR3aa: CASSRRNQADTQYF
CDR3nt: TGCGCCAGCAGTCGGCGAAACCAGGCAGATACGCAGTATTTT

j_gene: TRBJ2-4
d_gene: NA
abundance: NA
v_gene: TRBV7-8
CDR3aa: CASSLVGLTAKNIQYF
CDR3nt: TGTGCCAGCAGCTTAGTTGGACTTACAGCCAAAAACATTCAGTACTTC

j_gene: TRBJ2-1
d_gene: TRBD2
abundance: NA
v_gene: TRBV9
CDR3aa: CASSATSGNHNEQFF
CDR3nt: TGTGCCAGCAGCGCGACTAGCGGGAACCACAATGAGCAGTTCTTC

j_gene: TRBJ1-4
d_gene: TRBD1
abundance: NA
v_gene: TRBV7-9
CDR3aa: CASSFGGGRGEKLFF
CDR3nt: TGTGCCAGCAGCTTCGGAGGGGGCCGCGGTGAAAAACTGTTTTTT

j_gene: TRBJ2-1
d_gene: NA
abundance: NA
v_gene: TRBV4-1
CDR3aa: CASSPPRLGGAYNEQFF
CDR3nt: TGCGCCAGCAGCCCCCCCCGGCTAGGGGGGGCCTACAATGAGCAGTTCTTC

j_gene: TRBJ2-7
d_gene: TRBD2
abundance: NA
v_gene: TRBV11-1
CDR3aa: CASSRGLAENYEQYF
CDR3nt: TGTGCCAGCAGCCGGGGACTAGCGGAAAACTACGAGCAGTACTTC

j_gene: TRBJ2-7
d_gene: NA
abundance: NA
v_gene: TRBV9
CDR3aa: CASSAWTGTHSVEQYF
CDR3nt: TGTGCCAGCAGCGCCTGGACCGGGACACATTCTGTCGAGCAGTACTTC

j_gene: TRBJ2-1
d_gene: TRBD2
abundance: once
v_gene: TRBV4-2
CDR3aa: CASSQEGALAGGGTFF
CDR3nt: TGTGCCAGCAGCCAAGAGGGCGCACTAGCGGGAGGAGGGACGTTCTTC

j_gene: TRBJ1-1
d_gene: NA
abundance: NA
v_gene: TRBV6-5
CDR3aa: CASSLFRGGNTEAFF
CDR3nt: TGTGCCAGCAGTTTGTTCCGGGGGGGGAACACTGAAGCTTTCTTT

j_gene: TRBJ1-1
d_gene: NA
abundance: NA
v_gene: TRBV5-1
CDR3aa: CASSLGFVQYTEAFF
CDR3nt: TGCGCCAGCAGCTTGGGATTCGTACAGTACACTGAAGCTTTCTTT

j_gene: TRBJ1-2
d_gene: NA
abundance: NA
v_gene: TRBV7-8
CDR3aa: CASSPSGTGLYGYTF
CDR3nt: TGTGCCAGCAGCCCTAGCGGGACGGGACTCTATGGCTACACCTTC

j_gene: TRBJ2-1
d_gene: NA
abundance: NA
v_gene: TRBV28
CDR3aa: CASSRDYLSYNEQFF
CDR3nt: TGTGCCAGCAGTCGCGACTACCTCTCCTACAATGAGCAGTTCTTC

j_gene: TRBJ2-1
d_gene: NA
abundance: NA
v_gene: TRBV7-8
CDR3aa: CASSLNSGVRNEQFF
CDR3nt: TGTGCCAGCAGCTTAAATTCGGGAGTGAGAAATGAGCAGTTCTTC

j_gene: TRBJ1-3
d_gene: NA
abundance: few
v_gene: TRBV10-3
CDR3aa: CAIRPVSGNTIYF
CDR3nt: TGTGCCATCCGGCCAGTCTCTGGAAACACCATATATTTT

j_gene: TRBJ2-5
d_gene: TRBD2
abundance: NA
v_gene: TRBV7-3
CDR3aa: CASSQTSGAETQYF
CDR3nt: TGTGCCAGCAGCCAGACTAGCGGGGCAGAGACCCAGTACTTC

j_gene: TRBJ1-2
d_gene: NA
abundance: NA
v_gene: TRBV5-1
CDR3aa: CASSQQGPSYGYTF
CDR3nt: TGCGCCAGCAGCCAGCAGGGACCCTCCTATGGCTACACCTTC

j_gene: TRBJ2-3
d_gene: TRBD1
abundance: NA
v_gene: TRBV10-1
CDR3aa: CASSESPPGTGSTQYF
CDR3nt: TGCGCCAGCAGTGAAAGTCCCCCGGGGACAGGGAGTACGCAGTATTTT

j_gene: TRBJ2-7
d_gene: TRBD1
abundance: NA
v_gene: TRBV11-1
CDR3aa: CASRRGQGAYEQYF
CDR3nt: TGTGCCAGCAGGAGGGGACAGGGGGCCTACGAGCAGTACTTC

j_gene: TRBJ1-3
d_gene: NA
abundance: NA
v_gene: TRBV19
CDR3aa: CASSNAIGNTIYF
CDR3nt: TGTGCCAGTAGTAACGCAATCGGAAACACCATATATTTT

j_gene: TRBJ1-1
d_gene: NA
abundance: NA
v_gene: TRBV7-2
CDR3aa: CASSLQQMNTEAFF
CDR3nt: TGTGCCAGCAGCTTACAGCAAATGAACACTGAAGCTTTCTTT

j_gene: TRBJ1-4
d_gene: NA
abundance: NA
v_gene: TRBV28
CDR3aa: CASTHAGRTNEKLFF
CDR3nt: TGTGCCAGCACCCACGCGGGCAGGACTAATGAAAAACTGTTTTTT

j_gene: TRBJ1-4
d_gene: NA
abundance: NA
v_gene: TRBV29-1
CDR3aa: CSVGRRGEKLFF
CDR3nt: TGCAGCGTTGGGAGGCGGGGTGAAAAACTGTTTTTT

j_gene: TRBJ1-5
d_gene: TRBD1
abundance: once
v_gene: TRBV6-5
CDR3aa: CASRPTGARAQHF
CDR3nt: TGTGCCAGCAGACCTACAGGGGCACGGGCCCAGCATTTT

j_gene: TRBJ1-5
d_gene: NA
abundance: NA
v_gene: TRBV5-8
CDR3aa: CASSLEGGSYQPQHF
CDR3nt: TGTGCCAGCAGCTTGGAAGGGGGAAGCTATCAGCCCCAGCATTTT

j_gene: TRBJ2-3
d_gene: TRBD2
abundance: NA
v_gene: TRBV19
CDR3aa: CASRGGRAPFTDTQYF
CDR3nt: TGTGCCAGTAGAGGCGGGAGGGCCCCTTTCACAGATACGCAGTATTTT

j_gene: TRBJ2-7
d_gene: NA
abundance: NA
v_gene: TRBV9
CDR3aa: CASSVGTGKYEQYF
CDR3nt: TGTGCCAGCAGCGTAGGCACAGGGAAGTACGAGCAGTACTTC

j_gene: TRBJ2-7
d_gene: NA
abundance: NA
v_gene: TRBV6-5
CDR3aa: CASSYQRSGEQYF
CDR3nt: TGTGCCAGCAGTTATCAAAGGTCGGGAGAGCAGTACTTC

j_gene: TRBJ2-1
d_gene: TRBD2
abundance: NA
v_gene: TRBV7-9
CDR3aa: CASSPGLAAYNEQFF
CDR3nt: TGTGCCAGCAGCCCGGGACTAGCGGCCTACAATGAGCAGTTCTTC

j_gene: TRBJ2-7
d_gene: TRBD1
abundance: NA
v_gene: TRBV4-1
CDR3aa: CASSQDWTGSYEQYF
CDR3nt: TGCGCCAGCAGCCAAGACTGGACAGGTTCCTACGAGCAGTACTTC

j_gene: TRBJ2-5
d_gene: NA
abundance: NA
v_gene: TRBV7-8
CDR3aa: CASSPARRYQETQYF
CDR3nt: TGTGCCAGCAGCCCTGCCAGGAGGTACCAAGAGACCCAGTACTTC

j_gene: TRBJ1-1
d_gene: NA
abundance: NA
v_gene: TRBV19
CDR3aa: CATKRQLNTEAFF
CDR3nt: TGTGCCACTAAGAGGCAGCTGAACACTGAAGCTTTCTTT

j_gene: TRBJ2-3
d_gene: TRBD2
abundance: NA
v_gene: TRBV6-4
CDR3aa: CASSEYGLAGTRVGVTQYF
CDR3nt: TGTGCCAGCAGTGAATACGGACTAGCGGGAACCCGTGTCGGGGTTACGCAGTATTTT

j_gene: TRBJ1-2
d_gene: TRBD1
abundance: NA
v_gene: TRBV5-5
CDR3aa: CASSFIPTGEAGYTF
CDR3nt: TGTGCCAGCAGCTTCATACCTACAGGGGAGGCTGGCTACACCTTC

j_gene: TRBJ1-2
d_gene: TRBD1
abundance: NA
v_gene: TRBV5-1
CDR3aa: CASSFRGQGTSTERYGYTF
CDR3nt: TGCGCCAGCAGCTTCAGAGGACAGGGGACAAGTACGGAACGCTATGGCTACACCTTC

j_gene: TRBJ2-1
d_gene: TRBD2
abundance: NA
v_gene: TRBV7-3
CDR3aa: CASSLRALAGGSKVSTDNEQFF
CDR3nt: TGTGCCAGCAGCCTCCGGGCACTAGCGGGAGGGTCTAAGGTGTCGACAGACAATGAGCAGTTCTTC

j_gene: TRBJ2-5
d_gene: TRBD2
abundance: once
v_gene: TRBV18
CDR3aa: CASSPGTSKETQYF
CDR3nt: TGTGCCAGCTCACCCGGGACTAGCAAAGAGACCCAGTACTTC

j_gene: TRBJ1-2
d_gene: NA
abundance: many
v_gene: TRBV5-1
CDR3aa: CASSVSQGRSGYTF
CDR3nt: TGCGCCAGCAGCGTTTCACAGGGAAGGAGTGGCTACACCTTC

j_gene: TRBJ1-2
d_gene: NA
abundance: NA
v_gene: TRBV6-6
CDR3aa: CASSYLSSGYTF
CDR3nt: TGTGCCAGCAGTTACTTATCGTCTGGCTACACCTTC

j_gene: TRBJ1-1
d_gene: NA
abundance: NA
v_gene: TRBV2
CDR3aa: CASSEKDTEAFF
CDR3nt: TGTGCCAGCAGTGAAAAGGACACTGAAGCTTTCTTT